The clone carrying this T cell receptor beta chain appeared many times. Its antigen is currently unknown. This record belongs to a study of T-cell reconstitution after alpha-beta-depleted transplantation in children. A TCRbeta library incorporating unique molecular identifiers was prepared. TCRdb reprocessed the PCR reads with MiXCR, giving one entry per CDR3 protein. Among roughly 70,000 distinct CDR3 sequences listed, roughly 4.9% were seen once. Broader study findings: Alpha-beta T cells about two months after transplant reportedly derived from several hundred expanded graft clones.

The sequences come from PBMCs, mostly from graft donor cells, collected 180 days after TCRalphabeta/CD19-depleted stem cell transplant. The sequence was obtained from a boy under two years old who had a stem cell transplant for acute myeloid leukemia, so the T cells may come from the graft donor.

DNA of the CDR3: TGTGCCAGCAGCTCGCTGGGGGGGCGGGCTGAGCAGTTCTTC. This gives the protein CASSSLGGRAEQFF. The genes are TRBV7-2 and TRBJ2-1, with D possibly being TRBD2 (7 bases). V was clipped by 4 bases and J by 9 bases, with 16 bases between them. CDR3 length: 14 residues. Germline CDR1 SGHTA, CDR2 FQGNSA.